A single sample is the source of the 3 T cell receptor beta chains below, sequenced in a study of blood T cell repertoires in COVID-19. The protocol was immunoSEQ multiplex PCR, while the TCRdb copy is restricted to in-frame clones and leaves out a portion. Of almost 50,000 clones listed, roughly 78% are singletons. The specimen sequenced was peripheral blood. The receptors were sampled from a man in his 70s with acute or convalescent COVID-19.

This chain connects TRBV20-1 to TRBJ2-2; 11 nucleotides match TRBD1. The germline CDR1 and CDR2 sequences are DFQATT and SNEGSKA (reference sequence). Unmatched junction bases numbered 3, after V lost 3 bases and J lost 3 bases. CDR3 size: 15 residues. The CDR3 DNA reads as TGCAGTGCTAGTGGACAGGGGGCAGACACCGGGGAGCTGTTTTTT. This gives the protein CSASGQGADTGELFF.

The V call is TRBV6-5, the J call TRBJ1-2; D might be TRBD1 (5 bases). Trimming stripped 7 bases from V and 7 bases from J, with 16 bases between. The CDR3 has 13 amino acids. Germline V lookup: CDR1 MNHEY, CDR2 SVGAGI. The DNA of the CDR3 is TGTGCCAGCAACCCACGGGGGGGTTTTGGCTACACCTTC. This gives the protein CASNPRGGFGYTF.

V is TRBV7-2 and J is TRBJ2-1; 11 nucleotides line up with TRBD2. This CDR3 has 15 residues. Germline CDR1 SGHTA, CDR2 FQGNSA. J gave up 6 bases and V 5 bases, and 6 bases lay outside the gene matches. The CDR3 region is CASSNKLAGANEQFF. The CDR3 nucleotides are TGTGCCAGCAGCAACAAACTAGCGGGAGCCAATGAGCAGTTCTTC.